The clone carrying this T cell receptor (beta chain) is a singleton in its sample. Antigen: not known. Healthy individuals who donated bone marrow served as the donors. This sample was taken from a study of cytomegalovirus exposure and HLA in healthy donors. Study-level findings and limits: The productive fraction for most TCR beta V segments was about 90% or about 30% in an earlier analysis. Apart from CMV serostatus, no immune exposure information was available. Confirmation was obtained in vitro that a few CMV-associated chains are specific for CMV antigens.

Primers: 60 Vbeta forward and 13 Jbeta reverse. Data came from immunoSEQ multiplex PCR; TCRdb stores just in-frame clones and leaves some out. The sample shows 90,000 to 120,000 clones, over 75% of them seen only once. V dropped 5 bases and J dropped 5; count of bases not matched to a gene: 11. Germline V lookup: CDR1 MNHEY, CDR2 SVGAGI. The CDR3 has 15 amino acids. The clonotype originates from a man aged 25 to 40 in good health and CMV-seronegative. V is TRBV6-5 and J is TRBJ2-5; TRBD1 aligns across 7 bases. The sample comprised PBMCs. Here the CDR3 DNA reads TGTGCCAGCAGTCTAACCCCGACAGGGAAGGAGACCCAGTACTTC. Translated, it gives CASSLTPTGKETQYF.